Presented here are 4 T cell receptor beta chains from one specimen sequenced in a study of CD8+CD57+ T cells in acquired aplastic anemia (dated by TCRdb to 2017 to 2018). The patients picked for sequencing were ones in whom flow cytometry had shown an expansion of CD8+CD57+ cells. The data were produced on an Illumina HiSeq 2000. Genomic DNA was used as template for profiling of TCR beta VDJ combinations and CDR3 sequences. TCRdb reworked the public reads: Q25 trimming with fastp, MiXCR clone assembly, productive beta chains retained. Rows merge per CDR3 protein into single entries with the most common DNA and genes. Within this sample are about 240,000 distinct CDR3 sequences, with approximately 45% of them counted one time only. Roughly 8% of the sample goes to the ten largest clones. The sample comprised sorted CD4+, CD8+, or CD8+CD57+ T cells (not recorded which) from PBMCs. These receptors were obtained from a human donor with aplastic anemia.

The chain is built from TRBV7-4 and TRBJ2-1, with 13 nucleotides matching TRBD2. Germline CDR1 SGHVT, CDR2 SQSDAQ. CDR3 length equals 13 residues. V shed 9 bases, J shed 6 bases, and the junction held 2 bases outside the gene matches. The CDR3 loop reads CASGLAGANEQFF. CDR3 in DNA: TGTGCCAGTGGACTAGCGGGGGCCAATGAGCAGTTCTTC. The variable domain in full, with the rest retrieved from reference TRBV7-4 and TRBJ2-1, is GAGVSQSPRYKVAKRGRDVALRCDSISGHVTLYWYRQTLGQGSEVLTYSQSDAQRDKSGRPSGRFSAERPERSVSTLKIQRTEQGDSAVYLCASGLAGANEQFFGPGTRLTVL.

The chain couples TRBV7-2 to TRBJ2-5; 8 bases line up with TRBD1. The CDR3 extends over 15 amino acids. V lost 2 bases to trimming and J lost 5 bases; unmatched junction nucleotides: 7. Germline CDR1 reads SGHTA; CDR2 reads FQGNSA. CDR3 DNA: TGTGCCAGCAGCTTATTCCAGGGGGCGAAGGAGACCCAGTACTTC. Translated, it gives CASSLFQGAKETQYF.

This clonotype was counted only a few times. The chain uses TRBV5-1 and TRBJ1-1; D ambiguous. Between the trimmed V and J ends, which lost 0 bases and 0 bases, there was a span of 12 bases. This CDR3 is 16 amino acids long. CDR1 and CDR2 (germline): SGHRS, YFSETQ. The CDR3 reads CASSLALLGLNTEAFF. CDR3 nucleotides: TGCGCCAGCAGCTTGGCCCTATTGGGATTGAACACTGAAGCTTTCTTT.

This clonotype was found many times. The chain joins TRBV12-3 or TRBV12-4 to TRBJ2-7, with 7 bases that match TRBD1. This CDR3 is 14 amino acids long. The junction had 5 bases not matched to a gene; V was cut back by 3 bases and J by 3 bases. CDR3 in amino acids: CASSLDRPVYEQYF. For the CDR3, the DNA is TGTGCCAGCAGTTTGGACAGGCCGGTCTACGAGCAGTACTTC.